Detailed here is one T cell receptor (beta chain). The data were produced by immunoSEQ multiplex PCR, yet TCRdb's version contains in-frame clones alone and is incomplete. The data contain 75,000 to 100,000 clones, around 86% of them seen just once; the ten biggest clones take up 2% to 3%. The CDR3 extends over 14 amino acids. The V end lost 6 bases, the J end lost 6 bases, and 15 bases lay between the germline ends. The germline gives CDR1 WNHNN, CDR2 SYGVQD (reference sequence). This specimen belongs to a study of T cell responses to AZD1222 COVID-19 vaccine. V usage is TRBV10-1 and J usage is TRBJ2-1; D might be TRBD2 (5 bases). The sequencing here drew on peripheral blood, taken on day 0 of AZD1222 vaccination. This receptor was taken from an adult in good health. The CDR3 region is CASSHSIGGNEQFF. DNA for the CDR3: TGCGCCAGCAGCCACTCCATCGGAGGCAATGAGCAGTTCTTC.